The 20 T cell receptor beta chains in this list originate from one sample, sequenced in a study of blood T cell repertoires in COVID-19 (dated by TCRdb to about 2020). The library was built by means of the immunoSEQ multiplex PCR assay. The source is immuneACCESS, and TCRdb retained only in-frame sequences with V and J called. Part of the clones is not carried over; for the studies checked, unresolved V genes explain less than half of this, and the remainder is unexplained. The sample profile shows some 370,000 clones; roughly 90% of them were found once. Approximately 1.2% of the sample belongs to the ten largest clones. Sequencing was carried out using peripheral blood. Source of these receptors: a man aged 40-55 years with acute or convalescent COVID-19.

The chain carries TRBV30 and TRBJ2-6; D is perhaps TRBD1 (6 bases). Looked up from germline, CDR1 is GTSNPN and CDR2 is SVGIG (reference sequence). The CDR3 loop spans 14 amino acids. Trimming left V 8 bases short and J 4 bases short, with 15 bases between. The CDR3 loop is CAPRGFLGANVLTF. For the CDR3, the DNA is TGTGCCCCGAGGGGGTTTTTGGGGGCCAACGTCCTGACTTTC.

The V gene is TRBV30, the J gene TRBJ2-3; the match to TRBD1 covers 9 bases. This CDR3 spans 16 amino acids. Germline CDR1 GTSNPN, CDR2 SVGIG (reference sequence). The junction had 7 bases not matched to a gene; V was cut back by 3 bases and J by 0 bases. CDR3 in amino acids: CAWSSRDRASTDTQYF. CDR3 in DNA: TGTGCCTGGAGCAGCCGGGACAGGGCTAGCACAGATACGCAGTATTTT.

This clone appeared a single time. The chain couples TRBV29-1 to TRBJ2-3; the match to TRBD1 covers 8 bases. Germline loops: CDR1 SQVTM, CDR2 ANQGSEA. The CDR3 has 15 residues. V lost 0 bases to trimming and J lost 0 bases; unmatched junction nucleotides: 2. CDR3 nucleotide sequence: TGCAGCGTTGAAGAGACAGGGGCTAGCACAGATACGCAGTATTTT. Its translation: CSVEETGASTDTQYF.

CDR3 residues: CATEREGRNEQFF. The DNA of the CDR3 is TGTGCCACCGAGCGGGAGGGCCGGAATGAGCAGTTCTTC. The chain links TRBV15 to TRBJ2-1, with 10 nucleotides matching TRBD2. Trimming removed 8 bases from V and 7 bases from J; junction bases left unmatched: 5. The CDR3 loop spans 13 amino acids. CDR1 and CDR2 from the germline V gene are LNHNV and YYDKDF (reference sequence).

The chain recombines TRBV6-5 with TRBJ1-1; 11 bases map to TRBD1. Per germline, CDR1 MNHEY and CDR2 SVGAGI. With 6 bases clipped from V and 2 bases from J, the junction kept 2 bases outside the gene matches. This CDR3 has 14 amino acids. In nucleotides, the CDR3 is TGTGCCAGCAGGGGACAGGGGGTCAACACTGAAGCTTTCTTT. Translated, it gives CASRGQGVNTEAFF.

The CDR3 DNA sequence: TGTGCCAGTAGTATAGCAGTGGGAGGTGAAGCTTTCTTT. It encodes CASSIAVGGEAFF. The chain couples TRBV19 to TRBJ1-1; D unresolved. V lost 1 base and J 7 bases, leaving 10 bases between the germline ends. This CDR3 has 13 residues. Germline assignment: CDR1 LNHDA and CDR2 SQIVND (reference sequence). Variable domain in full (rest from reference TRBV19 and TRBJ1-1): DGGITQSPKYLFRKEGQNVTLSCEQNLNHDAMYWYRQDPGQGLRLIYYSQIVNDFQKGDIAEGYSVSREKKESFPLTVTSAQKNPTAFYLCASSIAVGGEAFFGQGTRLTVV.

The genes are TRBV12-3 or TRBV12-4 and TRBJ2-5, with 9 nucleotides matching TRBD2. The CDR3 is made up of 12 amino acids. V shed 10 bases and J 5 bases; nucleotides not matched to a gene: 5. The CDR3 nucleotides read TGTGCCACGCGGGAGGGTGAGGAGACCCAGTACTTC. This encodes CATREGEETQYF.

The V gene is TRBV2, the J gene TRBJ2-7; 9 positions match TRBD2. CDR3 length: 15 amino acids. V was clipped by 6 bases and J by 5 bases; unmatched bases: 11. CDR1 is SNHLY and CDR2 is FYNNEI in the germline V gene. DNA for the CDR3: TGTGCCAGCAGGGGGCCCGGGACTAGCCAGGACGAGCAGTACTTC. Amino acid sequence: CASRGPGTSQDEQYF.

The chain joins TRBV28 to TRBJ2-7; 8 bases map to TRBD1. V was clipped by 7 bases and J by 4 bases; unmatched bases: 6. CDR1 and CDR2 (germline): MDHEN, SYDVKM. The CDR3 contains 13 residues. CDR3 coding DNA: TGTGCCAGCACCCGGGACAGGTTTTACGAGCAGTACTTC. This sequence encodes CASTRDRFYEQYF.

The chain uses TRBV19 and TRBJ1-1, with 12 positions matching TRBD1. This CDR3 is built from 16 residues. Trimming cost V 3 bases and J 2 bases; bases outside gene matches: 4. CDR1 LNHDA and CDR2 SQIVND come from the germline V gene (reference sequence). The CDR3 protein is CASSIGTGGFNTEAFF. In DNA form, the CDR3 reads TGTGCCAGTAGTATCGGGACAGGGGGCTTTAACACTGAAGCTTTCTTT.

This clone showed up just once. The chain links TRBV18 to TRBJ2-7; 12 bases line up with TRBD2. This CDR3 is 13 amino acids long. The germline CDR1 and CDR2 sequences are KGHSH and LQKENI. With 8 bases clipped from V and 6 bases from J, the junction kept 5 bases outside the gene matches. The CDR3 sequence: CASGLAGSREQYF. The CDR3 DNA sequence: TGTGCCAGCGGACTAGCGGGATCTCGCGAGCAGTACTTC.

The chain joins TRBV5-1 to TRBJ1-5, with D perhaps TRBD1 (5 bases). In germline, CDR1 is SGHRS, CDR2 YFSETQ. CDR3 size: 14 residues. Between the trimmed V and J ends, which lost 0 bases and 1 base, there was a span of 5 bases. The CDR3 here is CASSLEGSNQPQHF. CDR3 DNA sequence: TGCGCCAGCAGCTTGGAGGGGAGCAATCAGCCCCAGCATTTT. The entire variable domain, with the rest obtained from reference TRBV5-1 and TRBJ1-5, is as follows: KAGVTQTPRYLIKTRGQQVTLSCSPISGHRSVSWYQQTPGQGLQFLFEYFSETQRNKGNFPGRFSGRQFSNSRSEMNVSTLELGDSALYLCASSLEGSNQPQHFGDGTRLSIL.

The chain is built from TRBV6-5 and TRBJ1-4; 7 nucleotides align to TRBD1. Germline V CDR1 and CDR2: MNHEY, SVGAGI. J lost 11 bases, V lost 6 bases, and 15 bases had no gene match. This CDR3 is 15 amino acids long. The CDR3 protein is CASSLLWDSRNKLFF. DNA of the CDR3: TGTGCCAGCAGCCTACTATGGGACAGCCGAAACAAACTGTTTTTT.

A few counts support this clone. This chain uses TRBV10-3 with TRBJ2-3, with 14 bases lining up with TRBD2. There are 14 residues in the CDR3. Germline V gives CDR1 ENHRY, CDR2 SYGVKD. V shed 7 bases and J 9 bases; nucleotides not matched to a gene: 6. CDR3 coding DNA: TGTGCCATCACCTCGACTAGCGGGAGGGGGACGCAGTATTTT. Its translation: CAITSTSGRGTQYF.

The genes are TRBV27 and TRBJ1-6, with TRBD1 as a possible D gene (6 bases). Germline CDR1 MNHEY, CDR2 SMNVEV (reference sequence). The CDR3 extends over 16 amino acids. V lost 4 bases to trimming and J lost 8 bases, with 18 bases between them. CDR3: CASSSIARGSYSPLHF. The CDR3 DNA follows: TGTGCCAGCAGTTCCATTGCCAGGGGAAGTTATTCACCCCTCCACTTT.

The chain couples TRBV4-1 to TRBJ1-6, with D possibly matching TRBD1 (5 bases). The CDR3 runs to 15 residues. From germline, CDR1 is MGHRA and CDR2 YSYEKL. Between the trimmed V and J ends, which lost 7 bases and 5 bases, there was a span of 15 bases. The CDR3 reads CASTKQVTHNSPLHF. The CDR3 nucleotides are TGCGCCAGCACCAAACAGGTGACCCATAATTCACCCCTCCACTTT.

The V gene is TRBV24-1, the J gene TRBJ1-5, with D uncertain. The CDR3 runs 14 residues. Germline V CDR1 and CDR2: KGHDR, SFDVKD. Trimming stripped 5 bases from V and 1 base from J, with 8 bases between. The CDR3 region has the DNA TGTGCCACCAGTGTACGAGGGAGCAATCAGCCCCAGCATTTT. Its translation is CATSVRGSNQPQHF.

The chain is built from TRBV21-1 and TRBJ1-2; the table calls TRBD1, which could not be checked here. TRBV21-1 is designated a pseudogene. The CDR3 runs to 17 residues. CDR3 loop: CASSKSLDRGQHYGYTF. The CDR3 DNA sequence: TGTGCCAGCAGCAAGTCACTAGACAGGGGACAACACTATGGCTACACCTTC.

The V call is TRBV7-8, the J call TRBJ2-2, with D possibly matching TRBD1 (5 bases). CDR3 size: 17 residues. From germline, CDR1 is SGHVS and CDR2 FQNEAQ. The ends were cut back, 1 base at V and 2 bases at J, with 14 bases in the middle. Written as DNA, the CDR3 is TGTGCCAGCAGCTTAGGCCGACAGATTAAAAACACCGGGGAGCTGTTTTTT. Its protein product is CASSLGRQIKNTGELFF.

In DNA form, the CDR3 reads TGTGCCAGCAGTTTATCGCGGACTGTTCATAATAATTCACCCCTCCACTTT. Protein product: CASSLSRTVHNNSPLHF. The chain carries TRBV27 and TRBJ1-6; D is undetermined. V lost 0 bases and J 5 bases, leaving 14 bases between the germline ends. Germline V gene data show CDR1 as MNHEY and CDR2 as SMNVEV (reference sequence). The CDR3 has 17 residues.